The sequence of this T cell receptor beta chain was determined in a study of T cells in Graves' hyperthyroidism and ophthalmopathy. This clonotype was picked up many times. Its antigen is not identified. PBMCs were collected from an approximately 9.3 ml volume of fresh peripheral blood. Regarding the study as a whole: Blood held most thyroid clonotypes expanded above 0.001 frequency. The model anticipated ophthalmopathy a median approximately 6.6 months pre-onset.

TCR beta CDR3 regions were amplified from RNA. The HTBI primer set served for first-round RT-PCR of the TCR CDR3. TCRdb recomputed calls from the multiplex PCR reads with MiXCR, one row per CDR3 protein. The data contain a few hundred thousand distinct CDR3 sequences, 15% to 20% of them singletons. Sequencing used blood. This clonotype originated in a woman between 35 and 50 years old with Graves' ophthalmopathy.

CDR3 loop: CASSLKAGGPSEQYF. The CDR3 coding sequence is TGTGCCAGCAGTTTAAAAGCGGGAGGGCCGAGTGAGCAGTACTTC. The rearrangement joins TRBV27 to TRBJ2-7; the match to TRBD2 covers 10 bases. CDR1 and CDR2 (germline): MNHEY, SMNVEV (reference sequence). J gave up 7 bases and V 2 bases, and 8 bases lay outside the gene matches. The CDR3 loop spans 15 amino acids.